The 7 T cell receptor beta chains presented below share a single source sample, sequenced in a study of blood T cells in healthy people across ages. A second PCR of 7 to 11 cycles used a sample-barcoded 5' primer and a J-beta primer mix. TCRdb redid the calling of the 5' RACE reads with MiXCR, one entry per CDR3 protein. The profile shows over 1.5 million distinct CDR3 sequences, 49% of them singletons. The sequenced sample was blood. The receptors shown here come from a woman between 40 and 50 years old in good health.

The chain has TRBV5-1 and TRBJ2-1; D call uncertain. This CDR3 region has 15 residues. Germline CDR1 is SGHRS and CDR2 is YFSETQ. Trimming left V 4 bases short and J 5 bases short, with 16 bases between. The CDR3 sequence: CASSPVWSYDNEQFF. The CDR3 DNA follows: TGCGCCAGCAGCCCGGTCTGGTCCTACGACAATGAGCAGTTCTTC.

Concerning this clonotype: Mismatch with germline at one junction end may stem from a read error. The chain is built from TRBV5-1 and TRBJ2-5, with D perhaps matching TRBD1 or TRBD2 (5 bases each). Germline-derived CDR1 and CDR2 are SGHRS and YFSETQ. The CDR3 has 14 residues. The chain's CDR3 is CASPLPGRQETPYF. For the CDR3, the DNA is TGCGCCAGCCCCTTACCGGGACGGCAAGAGACCCCGTACTTC.

The V gene is TRBV11-2, the J gene TRBJ1-6; 8 bases agree with TRBD1. The CDR3 totals 16 residues. Germline CDR1 is SGHAT and CDR2 is FQNNGV. The V gene end was trimmed by 4 bases and the J gene end by 7 bases; junction bases not matched to a gene: 9. CDR3 sequence: CASSSTAGGGNSPLHF. The CDR3, as DNA: TGTGCCAGCAGCTCGACAGCAGGGGGCGGGAATTCACCCCTCCACTTT. Filled out from reference TRBV11-2 and TRBJ1-6, the complete variable domain reads EAGVAQSPRYKIIEKRQSVAFWCNPISGHATLYWYQQILGQGPKLLIQFQNNGVVDDSQLPKDRFSAERLKGVDSTLKIQPAKLEDSAVYLCASSSTAGGGNSPLHFGNGTRLTVT.

This clonotype has just a few counts. This chain links TRBV12-3 or TRBV12-4 with TRBJ2-1; a weak D match, TRBD2 (6 bases). The V end was cut by 6 bases, the J end by 3 bases, with 18 bases between. This CDR3 is built from 16 residues. CDR3 amino acids: CASRRDSRSDYNEQFF. In nucleotides, the CDR3 is TGTGCCAGCAGAAGGGACTCCCGGAGTGACTACAATGAGCAGTTCTTC.

This chain uses TRBV5-1 with TRBJ2-3, with TRBD1 matching 10 bases. The CDR3 covers 15 residues. The germline CDR1 and CDR2 sequences are SGHRS and YFSETQ. Trimming cost V 3 bases and J 2 bases; bases outside gene matches: 3. CDR3 in amino acids: CASSSGQGITDTQYF. DNA for the CDR3: TGCGCCAGCAGCTCGGGACAGGGGATCACAGATACGCAGTATTTT.

The chain couples TRBV20-1 to TRBJ1-4; the D is unclear. Between the trimmed V and J ends, which lost 0 bases and 7 bases, there was a span of 9 bases. The CDR3 loop spans 13 amino acids. The germline CDR1 and CDR2 sequences are DFQATT and SNEGSKA (reference sequence). The CDR3 here is CSAREWTVEKLFF. CDR3 nucleotides: TGCAGTGCTAGAGAGTGGACGGTTGAAAAACTGTTTTTT.

For this clonotype: Sequence at one end of the junction differs from germline and may be a read error. The rearrangement joins TRBV11-2 to TRBJ2-5; no clear D. Germline V gene data show CDR1 as SGHAT and CDR2 as FQNNGV. The CDR3 extends over 14 amino acids. CDR3 nucleotides: TGTGCCATCAGCTTAGGATACAGCCAAGAGACCCAGTACTTC. Amino acid sequence: CAISLGYSQETQYF.